This entry describes one T cell receptor (beta chain). This sample was included in a study of blood T cell repertoires in COVID-19. Study information: The origin of the acute and convalescent COVID-19 samples was the United States, Italy and Spain.

CDR3 size: 13 residues. Germline V gives CDR1 SGDLS, CDR2 YYNGEE. V was shortened by 0 bases and J by 7 bases, with 8 bases between the two germline ends. Authors' analysis steps: Amplified reference gene primers provided the basis for estimating nucleated cell counts. Libraries were prepared by immunoSEQ multiplex PCR; TCRdb keeps only in-frame clonotypes and omits some of them. V, J and clone size are those of that table, while D and trimming were read from the DNA. The table includes roughly 13,000 clones, 60% to 80% detected once. The sequenced material came from peripheral blood. This clonotype originated in a human donor in a cohort sampled during active COVID-19. This rearrangement joins TRBV9 to TRBJ1-5; D gene unclear. CDR3 residues: CASSVALGQPQHF. The CDR3 nucleotides read TGTGCCAGCAGCGTAGCTCTCGGGCAGCCCCAGCATTTT.